A selection of T cell receptor beta chains follows, all from one sample in a study of shared clonotypes between healthy human individuals. The table came from immunoSEQ multiplex PCR; TCRdb's copy has only in-frame clones and leaves some out. Of roughly 2,300,000 clones in the sample, 92% were seen once. The material sequenced was naive CD4+ T cells from PBMCs. The receptors shown here come from a man aged 18 to 30 in good health. Some clones in this sample may be carry-over from other donors' samples. CDR3s leave out the opening cysteine and the closing phenylalanine or tryptophan. The D gene is left open where the match is weak.

TRBJ1-2 TRBV6-5 . ASRSGPYGGYT
TRBJ2-1 TRBV9 TRBD1 ASSEIGQGALSEQF
TRBJ2-3 TRBV9 . ASSVLDTDTQY
TRBJ2-4 TRBV28 . ASSLGQIAKNIQY
. TRBV6-5 . ASSYSERSYEQY
TRBJ1-2 TRBV5-1 . ASSEGRLRGGYT
TRBJ1-5 TRBV10-3 TRBD1 AISTGDTQPQH
TRBJ1-4 TRBV18 . ASSPFGGATNEKLF
TRBJ2-3 TRBV2 . ASAPGGYDTDTQY
TRBJ2-7 TRBV5-6 . ASSHGRVYEQY
TRBJ2-1 TRBV7-2 . ASSLGPLNEQF
TRBJ1-2 TRBV28 TRBD1 ASIPPGQGYGYT
TRBJ1-2 TRBV6-6 . ASSYGSTRYGYT
TRBJ1-5 TRBV30 . AWSPFSGRNQPQH
TRBJ2-7 TRBV5-1 . ASSFSGSGLDEQY
TRBJ1-1 TRBV6-6 TRBD1 ASRAGQLNTEAF
TRBJ2-1 TRBV30 . AWSGGRSHEQF
TRBJ2-7 TRBV2 TRBD2 ASSEGAGLGVEY
TRBJ2-3 TRBV18 TRBD1 ASSPPARTGVDTQY
TRBJ1-2 TRBV12-5 . ASGSRLGGYT
TRBJ2-3 TRBV29-1 TRBD2 SVAASGTDTQY
TRBJ2-7 TRBV5-1 . ASRARGEQY
TRBJ1-1 TRBV18 TRBD1 ASSPPADRGRTEAF
TRBJ2-2 TRBV7-9 TRBD2 ASARSGSGTGELF
TRBJ2-1 TRBV5-1 TRBD2 ASSWTSGNYNEQF
TRBJ2-6 TRBV30 . AWSTGSGANVLT
TRBJ2-7 TRBV19 . ASSPGGAYEQY
TRBJ2-7 TRBV28 TRBD1 ASSALSDRGPSLLYEQY
TRBJ1-1 TRBV19 . ASSFQPFGGAF
TRBJ2-1 TRBV9 . ASSVVPGYGNEQF